This paragraph covers one T cell receptor beta chain sequence. Profiled with immunoSEQ multiplex PCR; TCRdb holds only in-frame clones, not every one. The sample includes around 150,000 clones, around 85% of them seen just once. The germline gives CDR1 MNHNY, CDR2 SVGAGI (reference sequence). The ends lost 2 bases at V and 2 bases at J; junction bases unmatched: 9. The CDR3 spans 16 residues. This specimen comes from a study of blood T cell repertoires in COVID-19. At the level of the study: From the United States, Italy and Spain came samples of acute and convalescent COVID-19. In each case, the material was cDNA or gDNA derived from T cells, B-cell-depleted T cells, or PBMCs.

This sequence joins TRBV6-6 and TRBJ2-7; 7 bases line up with TRBD1. Sequencing was performed on peripheral blood. The receptor was derived from a human donor in a cohort sampled during active COVID-19. CDR3 nucleotides: TGTGCCAGCAGTTACCGGGAAAACAGGGGACCCTACGAGCAGTACTTC. Its translation is CASSYRENRGPYEQYF.